This TCR beta chain was obtained from a study of cytomegalovirus exposure and HLA in healthy donors (TCRdb year 2017). About the investigation overall: In an earlier analysis of roughly 590 of the donors, about 270 Gb of sequence data and 100 million or so unique TCR beta sequences from 150 million to 200 million T cells were reported. HLA typing included class I and class II loci at four-digit resolution. To decide whether each TCR beta V gene segment behaved as functional or pseudogenic, an earlier analysis of over 500 of the donors relied on high-throughput TCR beta sequencing. The number of typed donors differed by locus: roughly 629-640 for A, B, C, DRB1 and DQB1; about 520 for DQA1; 606 for DPA1; and some 470 for DPB1. A later analysis re-examined previously published TCR beta repertoires from roughly 650 donors and added high-resolution HLA genotyping to investigate patterns of TCR occurrence. Donor age, sex, ethnicity and CMV serostatus were compiled alongside the repertoire data. The T cell repertoires of 550 to 850 subjects were profiled by immunosequencing and related to cytomegalovirus serostatus. Genome-wide SNP genotypes for about 65% of the 666 donors were used in a later genetic analysis, which treated that subset as a discovery cohort. Approximately 300 gigabases of sequencing data and around 80 million unique TCR sequences made up an early release that covered some 640 HLA-typed donors. Among roughly 400 genotyped donors of the cohort, an average of around 250,000 unique TCR beta nucleotide sequences was sequenced per donor, of which 15% to 20% were non-productive. The study aimed to test whether cataloging public T cell receptors could reveal signatures of past pathogen exposure. The study combined high-throughput TCR immunosequencing, statistical association of individual TCRs with disease status, and machine learning to predict cytomegalovirus infection status. The later analysis used no new phenotypic data to find candidate immune exposures, relying instead on TCR beta sequences and their occurrence across donors. Several DR-DQ haplotypes were treated as single units for association and clustering because of strong linkage in the cohort. The genetic ancestry cluster associated with self-reported Caucasian donors included approximately 85% of the 398 genotyped donors. Along with the approximately 600-subject first cohort, a separate validation cohort of approximately 110 different subjects was used. Every discovery cohort repertoire had been produced on one sequencing platform. Overall results and qualifications from the work: An association between a missense DCLRE1C variant and V-gene and J-gene trimming of TCR beta chains was found in a later genetic analysis and replicated in an independent cohort. According to a later analysis, TCR association rates differed among HLA loci, with DRB1 alleles showing the most associated TCRs and HLA-C alleles showing the fewest. Because HLA typing was missing for some donors at each locus, association tests included only the typed subset. A cluster of highly shared sequence variants was judged likely to represent a technical artifact of the sequencing pipeline. The study listed around 160 TCR beta chains as associated with cytomegalovirus. In vitro tests confirmed that three of the cytomegalovirus-associated TCR beta chains recognize cytomegalovirus antigens. Assigning TCR associations to individual alleles was difficult when HLA alleles, especially DR and DQ, strongly co-occurred. Roughly uniform sequencing depth across donors was assumed in presence/absence analyses, although this assumption may not hold. In both the original and validation cohorts, the classifier was reported to diagnose cytomegalovirus status with high specificity and sensitivity. Specific HLA alleles were associated with more than 15,000 TCR beta sequences at a false discovery rate of 0.05 in a later analysis. Because counts were too low, about 18 rarely observed V segments, including chromosome 9 orphons, were left out of the earlier analysis of over 550 of the donors. Some IMGT-functional V segments, including TRBV6-2 and TRBV6-3, could not be distinguished by the 87-base-pair reads and were therefore excluded. Most CMV-associated TCR beta chains appeared to be HLA-restricted in a later analysis, and the HLA associations seemed to be driven largely by CMV exposure. Several of the top co-occurrence clusters appeared to be linked to parvovirus B19, influenza, CMV and Epstein-Barr virus, according to a later analysis. In this cohort, only TCR beta chains were sequenced, and detectable features were limited by the absence of alpha or paired-chain data. A later genetic analysis reported fewer N-insertions in productive TCRs among donors in an Asian-associated ancestry cluster than the roughly 620-donor mean. Broadly in line with IMGT annotations, most TCR beta V segments showed up in productive rearrangements about 87% or about 30% of the time in an earlier analysis of 587 of the donors. According to the authors, the approach could potentially be generalized to other disease states and immunological phenotypes. In a later analysis, HLA-associated TCR beta chains showed more clonal expansion and lower generation probabilities than non-associated chains that were equally common. The only immune exposure information available for the cohort was CMV serostatus. A further reported finding was that TCR beta sequences accurately predicted the HLA-A and HLA-B alleles for most subjects in the first cohort. Most TCR sequences were observed very rarely across donors, whereas some public TCRs were present in many individuals. Linkage disequilibrium might explain the correlated functional status among segregating V segments, but an unknown experimental factor could not be ruled out.

Library preparation used the immunoSEQ multiplex PCR assay. For the multiplex PCR, a mixture combining 60 forward primers for TCR Vbeta segments and 13 reverse primers for TCR Jbeta segments was used. A multiplex PCR assay on genomic DNA amplified the CDR3 region of rearranged TCR beta genes. The Illumina HiSeq System was used to sequence the amplified TCR beta libraries as 87-base-pair reads. The original methods were these. A later analysis counted about 80 million unique TCR beta chains across the 670 or so repertoires, and 9 million to 14 million of these chains were shared by at least two donors. Raw reads were error-corrected and collapsed into unique sequences by a nearest-neighbor algorithm in which closely related sequences were merged to remove PCR and sequencing errors. Alignment of CDR3 sequences to IMGT reference sequences was used to assign V, D and J gene segments. For a sequence to be retained, a match of at least six nucleotides to both a V gene segment and a J gene segment was required. Rearrangements were classified as productive when the CDR3 lacked stop codons and remained in frame with V and J, and all other rearrangements were classified as non-productive. CDR3 was defined according to IMGT convention as the region running from the second conserved V-encoded cysteine to the conserved J-encoded phenylalanine. Sequences without an unambiguous match to a single V gene segment were excluded from the earlier analysis of about 600 of the donors. An earlier analysis of over 450 of the donors classified V segments as functional when productive rearrangements were above 56.7% and as segregating when the standard deviation between donors was above 5%. A statistical classification framework was built for diagnosing cytomegalovirus status from the catalog of TCR beta chain sequences. In a later analysis, V and J genes were assigned by comparing TCR nucleotide sequences against IMGT/GENE-DB human TR gene sequences. A later analysis assigned CDR3 sequences and most-parsimonious VDJ recombination scenarios with the TCRdist pipeline. In a later analysis, each TCR beta chain was defined by its CDR3 amino acid sequence together with its V-gene family, and reads without a unique V-gene family were excluded. To address suspected cross-contamination and a sequencing artifact, a later analysis removed roughly 640 highly shared, low-generation-probability nucleotide sequences. A later analysis calculated a clonal expansion index for each public chain from normalized within-repertoire ranks of inferred template counts. In a later analysis, generation probabilities were computed using a VDJ recombination model fitted to out-of-frame rearrangements, and the results were checked against IGoR. In a later analysis, TCR-TCR, TCR-HLA and TCR-CMV co-occurrence was scored with hypergeometric tests, and a repertoire-size bias correction was applied to TCR pairs. In a later analysis, false discovery rates were estimated by permuting HLA or CMV assignments 20 times. In a later analysis, co-occurring TCRs were grouped using DBSCAN, with TCRdist sequence similarity added in when clustering inside HLA-allele-positive subsets. For co-occurrence clustering, repertoires with fewer than 30,000 or more than 120,000 public chains were excluded, along with 4 to 6 repertoires with anomalous nucleotide sharing. In TCRdb, the immuneACCESS table is reduced to in-frame sequences with V and J assigned. These tables do not hold every clone; where another copy was compared, an unresolved V gene accounts for under half, and the others remain unexplained. The DNA gave D and trimming, while V, J and clone size come from that table. The sample has about 240,000 clones on record, about 81% of them singletons. 5.4% of the sample belongs to the ten largest clones.

Note on this clone: The antigen this receptor binds is unknown. Base qualities are missing; no much larger clone stands one base away. Other nucleotide sequences from this sample produce the same CDR3.

The cohort was made up of around 720 healthy bone marrow donors. All cohort members were sampled while nominally healthy, although unrecorded immune exposures were likely present. The donor was CMV seropositive and was included in the group of 289 seropositive cohort members. A peripheral blood sample was provided by each donor, and peripheral blood mononuclear cells were used for TCR beta sequencing. The Qiagen DNeasy Blood Extraction Kit was used to extract genomic DNA from the blood cell samples. Measured from the cysteine to the phenylalanine, the CDR3 is 13 residues long. Just the 39-base CDR3 DNA is kept, in frame starting at base 1. Relative to germline, V is 3 bases shorter and J is 3 bases shorter, with 8 bases between their ends. The germline V gene sets CDR1 to SGHTA and CDR2 to FQGNSA.

The sequencing sample was made of PBMCs. The chain was built from TRBV7-2 and TRBJ1-1; TRBD1 is perhaps the D gene, given 5 matching bases. The TCR sequence derives from a woman aged 40 to 49 in good health and CMV-seropositive. The DNA is TGTGCCAGCAGCTTGACGGGGGACACTGAAGCTTTCTTT. It encodes CASSLTGDTEAFF.